The subject of this entry is one T cell receptor beta chain. This clone's antigen is unknown. Base qualities are missing; no much larger clone stands one base away. This sample includes further DNA sequences coding for the same CDR3. For CDR1 and CDR2, the germline V gene lists LGHNA and YNFKEQ. The CDR3 spans 16 residues, from the cysteine through the phenylalanine. Solely the CDR3 DNA is kept, with 48 bases framed from the first base. The germline V and J ends show losses of 0 bases and 5 bases respectively, and no gene match explains 7 bases of the junction. The cohort consisted of 600 to 750 healthy bone marrow donors. At the time of sampling, all cohort members were nominally healthy, though unrecorded immune exposures were likely present. The donor was CMV seropositive and belonged to the group of 250 to 300 seropositive cohort members. A peripheral blood sample was provided by each donor, and peripheral blood mononuclear cells were used for TCR beta sequencing. The Qiagen DNeasy Blood Extraction Kit was used to extract genomic DNA from the blood cell samples.

This sample is part of a study of cytomegalovirus exposure and HLA in healthy donors (dated by TCRdb to 2016 to 2017). In terms of the full investigation: An earlier analysis of a few hundred of the donors reported approximately 300 Gb of sequence data and roughly 120 million unique TCR beta sequences obtained from about 200 million T cells. An early release covering roughly 640 HLA-typed donors comprised 250 to 350 gigabases of sequencing data and tens of millions of unique TCR sequences. The genetic ancestry cluster associated with self-reported Caucasian donors included roughly four fifths of the roughly 400 genotyped donors. The aim of the study was to test whether cataloging public T cell receptors could identify signatures of past pathogen exposure. The T cell repertoires of 666 subjects were profiled by immunosequencing and related to cytomegalovirus serostatus. A separate validation cohort of approximately 120 different subjects was used in addition to the 666-subject first cohort. The study combined high-throughput TCR immunosequencing, statistical association of individual TCRs with disease status, and machine learning to predict cytomegalovirus infection status. In a later analysis, previously published TCR beta repertoires from 666 donors were re-analyzed and high-resolution HLA genotyping was added so that TCR occurrence patterns could be studied. Rather than using new phenotypic data, the later analysis identified candidate immune exposures from TCR beta sequences and from how often those sequences occurred across donors. An earlier analysis of several hundred of the donors applied high-throughput TCR beta sequencing to assess whether each TCR beta V gene segment acted as functional or pseudogenic. Donor age, sex, ethnicity and CMV serostatus were compiled together with the repertoire data. In a later genetic analysis, genome-wide SNP genotypes for 398 of the 666 donors were used, and that subset was treated as a discovery cohort. All discovery cohort repertoires had been generated on a single sequencing platform. HLA typing covered class I and class II loci at four-digit resolution. Typing coverage differed by locus: A, B, C, DRB1 and DQB1 were typed in roughly 620-630 donors, DQA1 in about 510, DPA1 in some 570, and DPB1 in approximately 450. Because of strong linkage in the cohort, four or five DR-DQ haplotypes were treated as single units for association and clustering. Across about 380 genotyped donors of the cohort, an average of about 240,000 unique TCR beta nucleotide sequences per donor were sequenced, and roughly 18% of those sequences were non-productive.

The investigation overall reported the following: It was suggested by the authors that the approach could potentially be generalized to other disease states and immunological phenotypes. Immune exposure information for the cohort was limited to CMV serostatus. Because HLA typing was unavailable for some donors at each locus, only the typed subset was used in association tests. Correlated functional status among segregating V segments might be attributable to linkage disequilibrium, but an unknown experimental factor could not be ruled out. The study listed approximately 150 TCR beta chains as associated with cytomegalovirus. Roughly 15 rarely observed V segments, including chromosome 9 orphons, were excluded from the earlier analysis of almost 600 of the donors because counts were too low. In a later analysis, TCR association rates were found to vary across HLA loci, with the most associated TCRs seen for DRB1 alleles and the fewest for HLA-C alleles. A cluster of highly shared sequence variants was judged likely to be a technical artifact of the sequencing pipeline. In a later analysis, HLA-associated TCR beta chains showed more clonal expansion and lower generation probabilities than non-associated chains that were equally common. Cytomegalovirus status was reported to be diagnosed by the classifier with high specificity and sensitivity in both the original and validation cohorts. Presence/absence analyses assumed roughly uniform sequencing depth across donors, an assumption that may not hold. The cohort was sequenced for TCR beta chains only, and without alpha or paired-chain data the features that could be detected were limited. A later analysis associated about 17,000 TCR beta sequences with specific HLA alleles at a false discovery rate of 0.05. Across donors, most TCR sequences were observed very rarely, whereas some public TCRs were present in many individuals. The 87-base-pair reads could not distinguish some IMGT-functional V segments, including TRBV6-2 and TRBV6-3, so those segments were excluded. An association between a missense DCLRE1C variant and V-gene and J-gene trimming of TCR beta chains was found in a later genetic analysis and replicated in an independent cohort. A further reported finding was that TCR beta sequences accurately predicted the HLA-A and HLA-B alleles for most subjects in the first cohort. Most CMV-associated TCR beta chains appeared to be HLA-restricted in a later analysis, and the HLA associations seemed to be driven largely by CMV exposure. When HLA alleles, especially DR and DQ, strongly co-occurred, TCR associations were difficult to assign to individual alleles. In a later genetic analysis, fewer N-insertions in productive TCRs were reported among donors in an Asian-associated ancestry cluster than the roughly 700-donor mean. A later analysis reported that several top co-occurrence clusters appeared linked to parvovirus B19, influenza, CMV and Epstein-Barr virus. A few of the identified cytomegalovirus-associated TCR beta chains were confirmed in vitro to be specific for cytomegalovirus antigens. In an earlier analysis of 450 to 750 of the donors, most TCR beta V segments appeared in productive rearrangements about 87% or about 30% of the time, broadly matching IMGT annotations.

The method was the immunoSEQ multiplex PCR assay. For the multiplex PCR, a mixture combining 60 forward primers for TCR Vbeta segments and 13 reverse primers for TCR Jbeta segments was used. A multiplex PCR assay on genomic DNA amplified the CDR3 region of rearranged TCR beta genes. On the Illumina HiSeq System, the amplified TCR beta libraries were sequenced as 87-base-pair reads. Per the source publication's procedure: In a later analysis, some 80 million unique TCR beta chains were counted across the roughly 610 repertoires, and approximately 9.9 million of these chains were shared by at least two donors. Raw reads were error-corrected and collapsed into unique sequences with a nearest-neighbor algorithm that merged closely related sequences to remove PCR and sequencing errors. V, D and J gene segments were assigned by aligning CDR3 sequences to IMGT reference sequences. Each retained sequence needed at least a six-nucleotide match to both a V gene segment and a J gene segment. Rearrangements were classified as productive when the CDR3 lacked stop codons and remained in frame with V and J, and all other rearrangements were classified as non-productive. Following IMGT convention, CDR3 was defined as the stretch from the second conserved V-encoded cysteine to the conserved J-encoded phenylalanine. The earlier analysis of about 500 of the donors excluded sequences that lacked an unambiguous match to a single V gene segment. An earlier analysis of almost 600 of the donors classified V segments as functional when productive rearrangements were above 56.7% and as segregating when the standard deviation between donors was above 5%. A statistical classification framework was built for diagnosing cytomegalovirus status from the catalog of TCR beta chain sequences. In a later analysis, TCR nucleotide sequences were compared against IMGT/GENE-DB human TR gene sequences so that V and J genes could be assigned. A later analysis assigned CDR3 sequences and most-parsimonious VDJ recombination scenarios with the TCRdist pipeline. In a later analysis, each TCR beta chain was defined by its CDR3 amino acid sequence together with its V-gene family, and reads without a unique V-gene family were excluded. In a later analysis, 550 to 650 highly shared, low-generation-probability nucleotide sequences were removed to address suspected cross-contamination and a sequencing artifact. In a later analysis, a clonal expansion index was calculated for each public chain from normalized within-repertoire ranks of inferred template counts. In a later analysis, generation probabilities were computed with a VDJ recombination model fitted to out-of-frame rearrangements, and the resulting probabilities were checked against IGoR. A later analysis scored TCR-TCR, TCR-HLA and TCR-CMV co-occurrence with hypergeometric tests, applying a repertoire-size bias correction to TCR pairs. A later analysis estimated false discovery rates by permuting HLA or CMV assignments 20 times. In a later analysis, co-occurring TCRs were grouped using DBSCAN, and TCRdist sequence similarity was added for clustering within HLA-allele-positive subsets. Co-occurrence clustering excluded repertoires with fewer than 30,000 or more than 120,000 public chains, plus five with anomalous nucleotide sharing. The table comes from immuneACCESS by way of TCRdb, which keeps in-frame sequences with V and J called. Part of the clones is missing from these tables; in studies checked, under half for an unresolved V gene and the rest for unknown reasons. V and J calls and clone size come straight from that table; D and trimming were deduced from the DNA. This sample has 100,000 to 150,000 clones in its table, and roughly 72% of those were observed once. The leading ten clones occupy roughly 11% of the sample.

The sequence is built from TRBV4-2 and TRBJ1-5; 7 central bases correspond to TRBD1. The TCR sequence derives from a woman aged 50 to 60 in good health and CMV-seropositive. What was sequenced was PBMCs. The CDR3 protein: CASSQERGQGDQPQHF. The DNA reads TGTGCCAGCAGCCAAGAGAGGGGGCAAGGGGATCAGCCCCAGCATTTT.